A single sample gave rise to the 18 T cell receptor beta chains below, sequenced in a study of T cell repertoires in ileal Crohn's disease. Assay: immunoSEQ multiplex PCR; the TCRdb copy retains only in-frame clones and omits some. The table lists under 35,000 clones, about four fifths of them singletons. Sequenced sample: ileal tissue. The receptors here all came from an adult with Crohn's disease.

V gene TRBV7-2 combines with J gene TRBJ1-3, with 9 bases identical to TRBD1. Germline lookup yields CDR1 SGHTA and CDR2 FQGNSA. Trimming cost V 5 bases and J 6 bases; bases outside gene matches: 8. This CDR3 contains 15 residues. The CDR3 DNA follows: TGTGCCAGCAGCCCGAGCCGGGACAGGGTAAACACCATATATTTT. Its translation is CASSPSRDRVNTIYF.

The chain has TRBV5-1 and TRBJ1-2, with D perhaps matching TRBD1 (6 bases). CDR3 size: 15 residues. Trimming pared 4 bases from V and 3 bases from J, leaving 16 bases between. The germline V gene has CDR1 SGHRS and CDR2 YFSETQ. The CDR3 sequence: CASSPGGRDYYGYTF. DNA of the CDR3: TGCGCCAGCAGCCCGGGGGGCAGGGACTACTATGGCTACACCTTC.

The chain is built from TRBV2 and TRBJ2-1, with TRBD1 as a possible D gene (6 bases). The CDR3 covers 14 residues. Trimming took 7 bases from V and 10 from J, leaving 20 bases between them. CDR1 and CDR2 from the germline V gene are SNHLY and FYNNEI. CDR3 in amino acids: CASTRDTAPGEQFF. CDR3 nucleotide sequence: TGTGCCAGCACCCGGGACACCGCCCCGGGGGAGCAGTTCTTC.

The genes are TRBV5-1 and TRBJ2-2, with 7 bases fitting TRBD2. The CDR3 runs to 14 residues. J gave up 5 bases and V 4 bases, and 5 bases lay outside the gene matches. The germline CDR1 and CDR2 sequences are SGHRS and YFSETQ. The CDR3 sequence: CASSGGGKTGELFF. In DNA, the CDR3 is TGCGCCAGCAGCGGGGGAGGGAAAACCGGGGAGCTGTTTTTT. The full variable domain, completed using reference TRBV5-1 and TRBJ2-2, is KAGVTQTPRYLIKTRGQQVTLSCSPISGHRSVSWYQQTPGQGLQFLFEYFSETQRNKGNFPGRFSGRQFSNSRSEMNVSTLELGDSALYLCASSGGGKTGELFFGEGSRLTVL.

The chain links TRBV20-1 to TRBJ2-2, with TRBD2 as a possible D gene (5 bases). The CDR3 consists of 11 residues. Germline CDR1 is DFQATT and CDR2 is SNEGSKA (reference sequence). V lost 3 bases and J 8 bases, leaving 7 bases between the germline ends. CDR3 sequence reads: CSASWRGELFF. The CDR3 DNA is TGCAGTGCTAGTTGGAGGGGGGAGCTGTTTTTT.

The chain has TRBV1 and TRBJ2-1; TRBD1, the table's D call, lacks a check against the DNA. TRBV1 is a recognized pseudogene. The CDR3 covers 20 residues. The CDR3 protein is CTSLYLGALLERSSYNEQFF. Written as DNA, the CDR3 is TGCACCAGCTTATACCTTGGGGCCCTCCTTGAGCGTAGCTCCTACAATGAGCAGTTCTTC.

V and J are TRBV19 and TRBJ1-1; weak D call: TRBD1 (5 bases). This CDR3 comprises 12 residues. Germline V gene lookup returns CDR1 LNHDA and CDR2 SQIVND (reference sequence). V was trimmed by 7 bases and J by 1 base, leaving 7 bases between them. Here the CDR3 DNA reads TGTGCCAGTACCCAGGGGAACACTGAAGCTTTCTTT. The encoded protein is CASTQGNTEAFF.

The V call is TRBV5-6, the J call TRBJ1-4, with TRBD1 as a possible D gene (6 bases). V was pared by 3 bases and J by 6 bases, with 15 bases between. The CDR3 consists of 15 residues. Germline-derived CDR1 and CDR2 are SGHDT and YYEEEE. DNA for the CDR3: TGTGCCAGCAGCTATACAGGGTCCGGGGATGAAAAACTGTTTTTT. It yields the protein CASSYTGSGDEKLFF. Full variable domain (remainder filled in from reference TRBV5-6 and TRBJ1-4): DAGVTQSPTHLIKTRGQQVTLRCSPKSGHDTVSWYQQALGQGPQFIFQYYEEEERQRGNFPDRFSGHQFPNYSSELNVNALLLGDSALYLCASSYTGSGDEKLFFGSGTQLSVL.

V usage is TRBV7-2 and J usage is TRBJ2-3; 10 positions match TRBD2. CDR1 and CDR2 (germline): SGHTA, FQGNSA. Unmatched junction bases numbered 4, after V lost 4 bases and J lost 0 bases. This CDR3 has 16 amino acids. The CDR3 here is CASSSRAGGSTDTQYF. CDR3 DNA: TGTGCCAGCAGCTCTCGAGCGGGAGGGAGCACAGATACGCAGTATTTT.

The rearrangement uses TRBV30 and TRBJ1-6; D is unresolved. Germline CDR1 GTSNPN, CDR2 SVGIG (reference sequence). This CDR3 is 15 amino acids long. Between the trimmed V and J ends, which lost 4 bases and 8 bases, there was a span of 18 bases. The CDR3 reads CAWTKSGGEDSPLHF. The CDR3 coding sequence is TGTGCCTGGACAAAGTCGGGCGGGGAAGATTCACCCCTCCACTTT.

CDR3 coding DNA: TGTGCCAGCAGCTTCGGCGGAGCACCTAGCTCCTATAATTCACCCCTCCACTTT. Its translation: CASSFGGAPSSYNSPLHF. The chain combines TRBV5-4 with TRBJ1-6; D is ambiguous. In germline, CDR1 is SGHNT, CDR2 YYREEE (reference sequence). V lost 2 bases, J lost 0 bases, and 15 bases lay in between. This CDR3 spans 18 amino acids.

The chain couples TRBV5-6 to TRBJ1-4; 9 bases agree with TRBD1. Germline lookup yields CDR1 SGHDT and CDR2 YYEEEE. The CDR3 totals 17 residues. V lost 0 bases to trimming and J lost 7 bases; unmatched junction nucleotides: 10. The CDR3 nucleotides read TGTGCCAGCAGCTTGGACAGGGGGCGACTCAAGAGTGAAAAACTGTTTTTT. Protein: CASSLDRGRLKSEKLFF.

The rearrangement links TRBV11-3 to TRBJ2-1, with 8 bases fitting TRBD2. This CDR3 has 14 residues. J gave up 9 bases and V 3 bases, and 7 bases lay outside the gene matches. Germline CDR1 SGHNT, CDR2 YENEEA. As DNA, the CDR3 is TGTGCCAGCAGCTTGACAGCGGGAGTGGTTGAGCAGTTCTTC. It is translated as CASSLTAGVVEQFF.

The V call is TRBV6-5, the J call TRBJ2-2; D uncertain. This CDR3 has 13 amino acids. V shed 4 bases and J shed 7 bases, with 10 bases lying between them. Per the germline V gene, CDR1 is MNHEY and CDR2 is SVGAGI. The CDR3 DNA is TGTGCCAGCAGTTTACGAATCGGCGGGGAGCTGTTTTTT. This codes for CASSLRIGGELFF.

The J gene is TRBJ2-4, the V gene TRBV2; 9 nucleotides agree with TRBD1. The CDR3 runs to 16 residues. The trim removed 6 bases at V and 4 bases at J, leaving 10 bases unmatched. Germline assignment: CDR1 SNHLY and CDR2 FYNNEI. The CDR3 region is CASRGDREGRKNIQYF. The CDR3 region has the DNA TGTGCCAGCAGGGGGGACAGGGAAGGGAGGAAAAACATTCAGTACTTC.

This clone was observed a single time. The V and J genes are TRBV5-4 and TRBJ2-4, with TRBD1 matching over 11 bases. The CDR3 length is 14 residues. The germline CDR1 and CDR2 sequences are SGHNT and YYREEE (reference sequence). V lost 4 bases, J lost 8 bases, and 5 bases stayed unmatched. The CDR3: CASSGRDRGDIQYF. The DNA for the CDR3 is TGTGCCAGCAGCGGCCGGGACAGGGGGGACATTCAGTACTTC.

The chain recombines TRBV28 with TRBJ2-2; D is possibly TRBD2 (7 bases). Looked up from germline, CDR1 is MDHEN and CDR2 is SYDVKM. Deletions cut 7 bases from V and 3 bases from J, with 15 bases between. This CDR3 has 15 amino acids. CDR3: CASTRGGADTGELFF. The DNA of the CDR3 is TGTGCCAGCACCCGAGGGGGGGCCGACACCGGGGAGCTGTTTTTT.

The chain employs TRBV5-4 and TRBJ2-2; TRBD2 aligns across 9 bases. This CDR3 region has 17 residues. Per the germline V gene, CDR1 is SGHNT and CDR2 is YYREEE (reference sequence). V was pared by 0 bases and J by 2 bases, with 5 bases of the junction left unmatched. In DNA, the CDR3 is TGTGCCAGCAGCTTGGACAGCGGGGGGCCCAACACCGGGGAGCTGTTTTTT. Translation: CASSLDSGGPNTGELFF.